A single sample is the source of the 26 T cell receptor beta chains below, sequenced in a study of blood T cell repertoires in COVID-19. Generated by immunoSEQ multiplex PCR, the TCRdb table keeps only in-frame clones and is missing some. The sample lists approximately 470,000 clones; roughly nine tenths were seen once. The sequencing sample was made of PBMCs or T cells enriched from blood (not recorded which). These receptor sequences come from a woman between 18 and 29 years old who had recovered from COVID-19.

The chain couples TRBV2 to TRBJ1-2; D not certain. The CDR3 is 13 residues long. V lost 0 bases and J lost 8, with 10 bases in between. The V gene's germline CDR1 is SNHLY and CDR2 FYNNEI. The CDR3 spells CASSEAQRSGYTF. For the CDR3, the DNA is TGTGCCAGCAGTGAAGCCCAGAGGTCCGGCTACACCTTC.

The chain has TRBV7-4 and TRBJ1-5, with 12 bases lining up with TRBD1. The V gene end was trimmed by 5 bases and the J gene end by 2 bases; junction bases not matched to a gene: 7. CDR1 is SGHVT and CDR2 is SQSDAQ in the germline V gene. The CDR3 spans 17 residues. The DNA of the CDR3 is TGTGCCAGCAGCCGATGGGACAGGGGGCTGGGCAATCAGCCCCAGCATTTT. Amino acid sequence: CASSRWDRGLGNQPQHF.

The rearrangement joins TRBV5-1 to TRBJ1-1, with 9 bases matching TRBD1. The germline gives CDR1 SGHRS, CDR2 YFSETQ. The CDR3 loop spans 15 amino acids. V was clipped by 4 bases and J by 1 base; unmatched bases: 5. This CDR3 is CASSMTGGGNTEAFF. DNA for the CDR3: TGCGCCAGCAGCATGACAGGGGGAGGGAACACTGAAGCTTTCTTT.

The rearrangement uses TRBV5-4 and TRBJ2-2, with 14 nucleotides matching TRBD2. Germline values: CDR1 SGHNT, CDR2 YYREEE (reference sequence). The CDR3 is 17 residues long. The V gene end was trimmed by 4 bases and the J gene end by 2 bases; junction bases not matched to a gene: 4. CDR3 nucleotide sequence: TGTGCCAGCAGCATGGGACTAGCGGGGGTAAACACCGGGGAGCTGTTTTTT. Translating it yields CASSMGLAGVNTGELFF.

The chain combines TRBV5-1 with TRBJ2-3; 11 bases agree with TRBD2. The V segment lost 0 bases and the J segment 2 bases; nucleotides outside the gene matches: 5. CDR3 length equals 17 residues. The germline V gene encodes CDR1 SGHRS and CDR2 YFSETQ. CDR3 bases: TGCGCCAGCAGCTTGGCCAATAGCGGGGGGGACACAGATACGCAGTATTTT. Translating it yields CASSLANSGGDTDTQYF.

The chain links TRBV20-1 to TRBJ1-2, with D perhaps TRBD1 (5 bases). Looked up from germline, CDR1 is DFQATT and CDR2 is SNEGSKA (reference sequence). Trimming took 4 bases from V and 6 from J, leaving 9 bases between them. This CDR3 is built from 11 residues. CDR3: CSANKGDGYTF. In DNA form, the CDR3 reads TGCAGTGCTAATAAAGGGGATGGCTACACCTTC.

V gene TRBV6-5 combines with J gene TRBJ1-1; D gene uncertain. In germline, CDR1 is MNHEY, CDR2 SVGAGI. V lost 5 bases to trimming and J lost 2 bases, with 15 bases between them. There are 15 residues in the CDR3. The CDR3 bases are TGTGCCAGCAGTAGGGCGGGCCTATTAAACACTGAAGCTTTCTTT. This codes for CASSRAGLLNTEAFF.

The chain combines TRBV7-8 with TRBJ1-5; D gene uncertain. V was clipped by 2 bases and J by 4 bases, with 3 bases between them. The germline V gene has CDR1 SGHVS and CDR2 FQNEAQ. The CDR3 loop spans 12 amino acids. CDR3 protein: CASSLLNQPQHF. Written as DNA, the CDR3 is TGTGCCAGCAGCTTATTAAATCAGCCCCAGCATTTT.

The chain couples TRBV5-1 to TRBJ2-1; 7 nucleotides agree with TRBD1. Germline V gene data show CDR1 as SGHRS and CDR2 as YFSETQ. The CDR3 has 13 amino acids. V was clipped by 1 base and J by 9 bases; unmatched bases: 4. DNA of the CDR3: TGCGCCAGCAGCTTGACAGGGGAAAGTGAGCAGTTCTTC. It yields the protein CASSLTGESEQFF. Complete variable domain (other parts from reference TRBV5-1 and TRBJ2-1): KAGVTQTPRYLIKTRGQQVTLSCSPISGHRSVSWYQQTPGQGLQFLFEYFSETQRNKGNFPGRFSGRQFSNSRSEMNVSTLELGDSALYLCASSLTGESEQFFGPGTRLTVL.

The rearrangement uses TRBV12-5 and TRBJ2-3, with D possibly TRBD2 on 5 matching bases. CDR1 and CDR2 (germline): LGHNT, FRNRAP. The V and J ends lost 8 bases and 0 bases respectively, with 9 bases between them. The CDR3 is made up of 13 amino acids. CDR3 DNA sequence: TGTGCTAGTCGGGGTAGAAGCACAGATACGCAGTATTTT. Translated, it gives CASRGRSTDTQYF. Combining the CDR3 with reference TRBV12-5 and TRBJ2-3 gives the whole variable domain DARVTQTPRHKVTEMGQEVTMRCQPILGHNTVFWYRQTMMQGLELLAYFRNRAPLDDSGMPKDRFSAEMPDATLATLKIQPSEPRDSAVYFCASRGRSTDTQYFGPGTRLTVL.

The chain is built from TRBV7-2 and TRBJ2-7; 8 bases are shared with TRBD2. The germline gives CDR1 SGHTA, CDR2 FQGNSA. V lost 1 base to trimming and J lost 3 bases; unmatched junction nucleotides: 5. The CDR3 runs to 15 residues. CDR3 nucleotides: TGTGCCAGCAGCTTAGTAGGCGGGGGGATCTACGAGCAGTACTTC. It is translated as CASSLVGGGIYEQYF.

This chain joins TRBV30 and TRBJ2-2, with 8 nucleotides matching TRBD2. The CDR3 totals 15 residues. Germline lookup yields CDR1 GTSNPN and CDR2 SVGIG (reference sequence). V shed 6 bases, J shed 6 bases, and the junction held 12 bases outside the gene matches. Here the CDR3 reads CACLRGGGLPGELFF. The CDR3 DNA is TGTGCCTGCCTAAGGGGCGGGGGGCTTCCCGGGGAGCTGTTTTTT.

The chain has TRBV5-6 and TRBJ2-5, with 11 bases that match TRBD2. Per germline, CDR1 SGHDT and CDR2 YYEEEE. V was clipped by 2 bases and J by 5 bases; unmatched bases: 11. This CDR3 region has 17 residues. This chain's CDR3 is CASSLSASGGLLETQYF. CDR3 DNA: TGTGCCAGCAGCTTATCGGCTAGCGGGGGGTTACTGGAGACCCAGTACTTC. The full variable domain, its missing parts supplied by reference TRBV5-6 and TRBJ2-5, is DAGVTQSPTHLIKTRGQQVTLRCSPKSGHDTVSWYQQALGQGPQFIFQYYEEEERQRGNFPDRFSGHQFPNYSSELNVNALLLGDSALYLCASSLSASGGLLETQYFGPGTRLLVL.

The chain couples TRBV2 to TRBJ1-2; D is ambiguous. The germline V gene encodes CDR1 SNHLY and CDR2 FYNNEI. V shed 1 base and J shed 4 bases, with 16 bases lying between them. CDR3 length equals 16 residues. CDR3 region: CASSEDLILSSYGYTF. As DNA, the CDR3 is TGTGCCAGCAGTGAAGATCTTATACTTTCTTCCTATGGCTACACCTTC.

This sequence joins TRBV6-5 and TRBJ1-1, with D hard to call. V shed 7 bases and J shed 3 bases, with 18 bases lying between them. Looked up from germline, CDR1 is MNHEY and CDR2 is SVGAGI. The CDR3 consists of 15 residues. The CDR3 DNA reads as TGTGCCAGCACCCCCTTAAGGTCGGGGTACACTGAAGCTTTCTTT. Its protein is CASTPLRSGYTEAFF.

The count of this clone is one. CDR3 DNA: TGTGCCTGGAGGCCTACTAGCGGGGGGATTAACACAGATACGCAGTATTTT. Translated: CAWRPTSGGINTDTQYF. The chain employs TRBV30 and TRBJ2-3; 12 bases match TRBD2. The CDR3 spans 17 residues. Germline V gives CDR1 GTSNPN, CDR2 SVGIG (reference sequence). With 3 bases clipped from V and 2 bases from J, the junction kept 9 bases outside the gene matches.

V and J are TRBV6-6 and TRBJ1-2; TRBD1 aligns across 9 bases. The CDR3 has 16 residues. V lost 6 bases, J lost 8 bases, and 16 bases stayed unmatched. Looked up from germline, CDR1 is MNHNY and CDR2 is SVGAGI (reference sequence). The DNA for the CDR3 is TGTGCCAGCAGGGGGTGGTCGGGACAGGGCATAGAAGGCTACACCTTC. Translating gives CASRGWSGQGIEGYTF.

The CDR3 DNA is TGTGCCAGCAGCTTAGATCCAGGTATCTACGAGCAGTACTTC. Encoded protein: CASSLDPGIYEQYF. The chain has TRBV7-2 and TRBJ2-7; D is unclear. Trimming took off 1 base at V and 3 bases at J, with 10 bases between the two ends. The length of the CDR3 is 14 residues. Germline assignment: CDR1 SGHTA and CDR2 FQGNSA.

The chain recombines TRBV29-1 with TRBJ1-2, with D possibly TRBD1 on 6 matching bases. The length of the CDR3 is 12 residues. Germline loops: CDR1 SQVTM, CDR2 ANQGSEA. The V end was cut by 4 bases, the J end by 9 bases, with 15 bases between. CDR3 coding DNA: TGCAGCGTTGCCCATATGACAGGCAGCTACACCTTC. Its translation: CSVAHMTGSYTF.

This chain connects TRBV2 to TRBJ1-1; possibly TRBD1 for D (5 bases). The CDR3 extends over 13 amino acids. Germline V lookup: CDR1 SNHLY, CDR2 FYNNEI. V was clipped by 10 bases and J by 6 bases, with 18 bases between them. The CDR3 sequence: CAINRGGISEAFF. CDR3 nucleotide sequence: TGTGCCATCAACCGGGGGGGGATATCTGAAGCTTTCTTT.

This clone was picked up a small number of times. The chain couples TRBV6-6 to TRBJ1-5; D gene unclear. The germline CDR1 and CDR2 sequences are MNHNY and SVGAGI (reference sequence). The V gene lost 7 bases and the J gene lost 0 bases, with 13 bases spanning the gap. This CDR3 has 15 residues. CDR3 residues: CASIRGDNSNQPQHF. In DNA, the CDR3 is TGTGCCAGCATTCGGGGTGACAATAGCAATCAGCCCCAGCATTTT.

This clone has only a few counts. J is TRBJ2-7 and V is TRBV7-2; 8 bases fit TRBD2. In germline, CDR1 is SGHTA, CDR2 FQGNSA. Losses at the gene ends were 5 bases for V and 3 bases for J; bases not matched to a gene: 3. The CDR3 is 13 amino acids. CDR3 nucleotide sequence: TGTGCCAGCAGCACTCTAGCGGGCTACGAGCAGTACTTC. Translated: CASSTLAGYEQYF.

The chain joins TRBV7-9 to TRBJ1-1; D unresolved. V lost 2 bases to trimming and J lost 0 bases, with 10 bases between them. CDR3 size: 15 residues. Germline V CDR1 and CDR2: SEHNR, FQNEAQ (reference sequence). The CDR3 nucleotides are TGTGCCAGCAGCTTACTGGGCAGGTTGAACACTGAAGCTTTCTTT. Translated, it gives CASSLLGRLNTEAFF.

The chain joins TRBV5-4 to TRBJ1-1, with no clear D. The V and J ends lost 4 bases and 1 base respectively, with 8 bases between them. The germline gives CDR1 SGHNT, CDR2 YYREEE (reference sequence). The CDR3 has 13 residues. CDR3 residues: CASSQSANTEAFF. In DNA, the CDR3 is TGTGCCAGCAGCCAGAGCGCGAACACTGAAGCTTTCTTT.

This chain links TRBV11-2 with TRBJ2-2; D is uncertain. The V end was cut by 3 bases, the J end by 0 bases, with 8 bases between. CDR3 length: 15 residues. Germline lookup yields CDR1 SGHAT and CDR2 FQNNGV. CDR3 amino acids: CASSLGRTNTGELFF. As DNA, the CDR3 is TGTGCCAGCAGCTTGGGCAGGACGAACACCGGGGAGCTGTTTTTT.

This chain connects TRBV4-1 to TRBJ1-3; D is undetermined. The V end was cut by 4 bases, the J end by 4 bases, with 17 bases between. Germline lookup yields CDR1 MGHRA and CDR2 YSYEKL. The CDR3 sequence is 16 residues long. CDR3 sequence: CASSRLPGEKGNTIYF. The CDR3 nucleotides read TGCGCCAGCAGCCGTCTCCCCGGGGAGAAAGGAAACACCATATATTTT.